This TCR beta chain was profiled in a study of CD8+ T cells in alopecia areata (dated by TCRdb to 2016 to 2019). Describing the broader study: High-throughput TCRbeta sequencing was used to examine T cell clonal expansion in alopecia areata in both the C3H/HeJ mouse model and human patients. In humans, TCRbeta sequencing was performed on scalp tissue and on sorted CD4+ and CD8+ peripheral blood T cells from healthy controls and from patients with patchy or totalis/universalis alopecia areata. RNA was obtained with the PAXgene miRNA kit for fixed scalp, the miRNeasy kit for PBMCs, and the RNeasy kit for mouse skin. immunoSEQ multiplex PCR using 35 Vbeta forward primers and 13 Jbeta reverse primers was used to amplify TCRbeta CDR3 regions. Scalp clonality was compared among normal scalp (n=4), patchy alopecia areata scalp (n=8), and alopecia totalis/universalis scalp (n=8). What the work shows at the level of the full study, not this receptor alone: Unlike mouse skin, where gammadelta T cells dominate, normal human skin contains resident alphabeta T cells that get sequenced too, which complicates analysis of the scalp TCR repertoire. Shared TCR sequences between patients were less evident than in mice, which may be partly attributable to HLA diversity in the patient population. Higher clonality and more expanded CD8+ clones were observed in lesional scalp than in normal scalp, particularly in alopecia totalis/universalis, a finding suggestive of antigenic drive.

From alopecia areata patients, peripheral blood was collected along with lesional scalp punch biopsies. PBMCs were separated by density centrifugation and stained for CD3, CD4 and CD8, after which CD4+ and CD8+ T cells were sorted on a FACSAria. Alopecia areata patients who were not treated were recruited through a multicenter biomarker study. In 4 to 6 patients from the biomarker study, blood CD8+ T cells were sorted further into NKG2D-low and NKG2D-high fractions. For this chain, trimming is 5 bases at the V end and 4 bases at the J end, and the number of junction bases without a gene match is 4. From a lookup of the germline V gene (reference sequence), CDR1 and CDR2 are MNHEY and SMNVEV. Measured from the cysteine to the phenylalanine, the CDR3 is 15 residues long. The CDR3 DNA has 45 bases and is translated from base 1. Libraries came from the immunoSEQ multiplex PCR assay. RNA was extracted from all samples and reverse transcribed into cDNA as template for TCR sequencing. SuperScript III was used for first-strand cDNA synthesis, primed with a 2:1 mix of oligo-dT and random hexamers. A synthetic immune receptor repertoire was used to assess amplification bias, and residual bias was removed computationally. Per the authors' processing: Raw reads were preprocessed to remove errors, and CDR3 was defined according to IMGT conventions as the region from the conserved cysteine to phenylalanine. Clonality was computed as 1 minus the Shannon entropy, with the entropy normalized by log2 of the number of productive unique TCRs. CD4 or CD8 identity of scalp clones was inferred by cross-referencing scalp TCRbeta sequences with sorted blood CD4 and CD8 repertoires. This is the immuneACCESS table as TCRdb keeps it, with only in-frame sequences that have V and J called. A part of the clones is gone; compared with another copy, unresolved V genes explain less than half, and the rest is unexplained. V, J and clone size are those of that table, while D and trimming were read from the DNA. This sample is represented by 100,000 to 130,000 clones; 55% to 60% of them were singletons. The ten biggest clones cover around 23% of the sample.

Regarding this clone: Which antigen it targets is not known. Per-nucleotide qualities are absent, and no much larger clonotype sits a single base away.

The V and J segments used are TRBV27 and TRBJ2-5, and 13 junctional nucleotides match TRBD2. The receptor comes from a human donor with alopecia areata. The sequencing input was NKG2D-low CD8+ T cells sorted from blood. The sample's cell subset or site label, in plain terms: sorted CD8+ NKG2D-low blood T cells. The DNA reads as follows: TGTGCCAGCAGTCCCCGACTAGCGGGAGGAGAGACCCAGTACTTC. Its coded protein is CASSPRLAGGETQYF.